This T cell receptor beta chain was captured by sequencing in a study of blood T cell repertoires in COVID-19. The overall study: The United States, Italy and Spain provided the acute and convalescent COVID-19 samples. PBMCs, B-cell-depleted T cells, or T cells provided the cDNA or gDNA that made up the material.

The data were produced by immunoSEQ multiplex PCR, yet TCRdb's version contains in-frame clones alone and is incomplete. This sample has about 130,000 clones, with more than 85% found just once. Per germline, CDR1 LGHNA and CDR2 YNFKEQ. This CDR3 has 15 residues. Trimming shortened V by 0 bases and J by 6 bases, and 14 bases separated the two germline ends. The chain carries TRBV4-2 and TRBJ1-2; perhaps TRBD1 as D (5 bases). The receptor was isolated from a man aged 55-75 years with COVID-19, enrolled during active disease. The sample was peripheral blood. Written as DNA, the CDR3 is TGTGCCAGCAGCCAAGAGACAGACAGAGTACATGGCTACACCTTC. Its translation: CASSQETDRVHGYTF.